This T cell receptor (beta chain) was recorded in a study of monozygotic twins with inflammatory bowel disease. Notes on the study in general: Findings did not support one strong IBD-associated signal or clonotype.

A remark on this clonotype: What it recognizes is unknown.

UMIs containing a 6-nucleotide sample barcode were added via template switching. Each CDR3 protein gets one entry in TCRdb, which reprocessed the 5' RACE reads and gives no DNA. Reported are approximately 390,000 distinct CDR3 sequences; the ten largest clones contain 2% to 3%. Germline V CDR1 and CDR2: SQVTM, ANQGSEA. The CDR3 contains 14 residues. The origin of this receptor is a human donor with ulcerative colitis or Crohn's disease, or a healthy co-twin of an affected twin (not recorded which). The chain links TRBV29-1 to TRBJ2-5; as DNA is missing, the TRBD1 call by TCRdb cannot be tested. The sample consisted of blood. CDR3 protein: CSAPDRAKSETQYF.